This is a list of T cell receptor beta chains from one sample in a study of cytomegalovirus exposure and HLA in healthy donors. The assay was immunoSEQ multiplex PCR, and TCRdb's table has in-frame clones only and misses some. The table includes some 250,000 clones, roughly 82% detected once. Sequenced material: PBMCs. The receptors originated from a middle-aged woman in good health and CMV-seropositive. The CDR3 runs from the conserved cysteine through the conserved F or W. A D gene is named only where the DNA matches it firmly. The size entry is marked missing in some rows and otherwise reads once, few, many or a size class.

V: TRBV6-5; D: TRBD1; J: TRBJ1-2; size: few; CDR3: CASSYDRGRGYTF; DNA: TGTGCCAGCAGTTACGACAGGGGGCGAGGCTACACCTTC
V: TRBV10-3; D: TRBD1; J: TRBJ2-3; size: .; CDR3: CAISQGAFTDTQYF; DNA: TGTGCCATCTCACAGGGGGCGTTTACAGATACGCAGTATTTT
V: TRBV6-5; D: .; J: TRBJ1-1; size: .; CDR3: CASSYNSAGVNTEAFF; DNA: TGTGCCAGCAGTTACAACTCGGCGGGCGTAAACACTGAAGCTTTCTTT
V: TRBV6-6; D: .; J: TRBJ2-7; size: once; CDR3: CASSLEWSYEQYF; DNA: TGTGCCAGCAGCCTCGAGTGGTCCTACGAGCAGTACTTC
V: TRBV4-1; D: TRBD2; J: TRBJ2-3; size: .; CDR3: CASSQVGAGGDTQYF; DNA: TGCGCCAGCAGCCAAGTGGGAGCGGGGGGAGATACGCAGTATTTT
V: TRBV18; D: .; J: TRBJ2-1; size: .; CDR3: CASSPPLTPRDEQFF; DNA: TGTGCCAGCTCACCACCGTTGACTCCTCGGGATGAGCAGTTCTTC
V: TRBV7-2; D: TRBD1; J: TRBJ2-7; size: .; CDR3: CASSPSGTGPYEQYF; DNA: TGTGCCAGCAGCCCCTCCGGGACAGGGCCCTACGAGCAGTACTTC
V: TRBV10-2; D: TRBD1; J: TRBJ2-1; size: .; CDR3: CAASLGDRGSNEQFF; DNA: TGCGCCGCCTCCCTGGGGGACAGGGGGTCTAATGAGCAGTTCTTC
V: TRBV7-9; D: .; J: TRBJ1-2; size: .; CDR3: CASSLSYGYTF; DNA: TGTGCCAGCAGCTTGAGTTATGGCTACACCTTC
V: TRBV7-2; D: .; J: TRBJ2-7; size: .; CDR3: CASSLALAFNEQYF; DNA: TGTGCCAGCAGCTTAGCACTAGCTTTCAACGAGCAGTACTTC
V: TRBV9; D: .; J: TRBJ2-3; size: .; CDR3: CASRPGVRTDTQYF; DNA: TGTGCCAGCAGACCAGGGGTTCGCACAGATACGCAGTATTTT
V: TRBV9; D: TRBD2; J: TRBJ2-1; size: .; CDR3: CASSVGSGNLYNEQFF; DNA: TGTGCCAGCAGCGTAGGTAGCGGGAATCTGTACAATGAGCAGTTCTTC
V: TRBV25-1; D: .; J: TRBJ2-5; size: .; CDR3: CASNRGRSQYF; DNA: TGTGCCAGCAATAGGGGCAGGAGCCAGTACTTC
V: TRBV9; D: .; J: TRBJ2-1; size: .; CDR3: CASSVAVGAAGNEQFF; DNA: TGTGCCAGCAGCGTAGCTGTGGGGGCGGCGGGCAATGAGCAGTTCTTC
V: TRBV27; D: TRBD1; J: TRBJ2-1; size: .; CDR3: CATSDGTGYAEQFF; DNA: TGTGCCACTTCGGACGGGACAGGGTATGCTGAGCAGTTCTTC
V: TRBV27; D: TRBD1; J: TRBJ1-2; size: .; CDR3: CASSYGTGDYGYTF; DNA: TGTGCCAGCAGTTACGGGACAGGGGACTATGGCTACACCTTC
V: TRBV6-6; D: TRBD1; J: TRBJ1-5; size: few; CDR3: CASRLDRLGDQPQHF; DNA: TGTGCCAGCAGATTGGACAGGTTAGGCGATCAGCCCCAGCATTTT
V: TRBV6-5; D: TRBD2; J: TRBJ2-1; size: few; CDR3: CASSNQLAGGQQFF; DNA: TGTGCCAGCAGTAACCAACTAGCGGGGGGGCAGCAGTTCTTC
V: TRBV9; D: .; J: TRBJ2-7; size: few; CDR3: CASSSSVSSYEQYF; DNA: TGTGCCAGCAGCTCCAGCGTCAGCTCCTACGAGCAGTACTTC
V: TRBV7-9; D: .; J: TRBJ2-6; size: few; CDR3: CASSASMFGGSGANVLTF; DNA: TGTGCCAGCAGCGCCTCGATGTTCGGGGGCTCTGGGGCCAACGTCCTGACTTTC
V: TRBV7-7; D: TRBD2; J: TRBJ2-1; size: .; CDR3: CASSPTSGGLNEQFF; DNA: TGTGCCAGCAGCCCTACTAGCGGGGGCCTTAATGAGCAGTTCTTC
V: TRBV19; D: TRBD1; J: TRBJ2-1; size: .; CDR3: CATRDSYNEQFF; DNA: TGTGCCACCCGGGACAGTTACAATGAGCAGTTCTTC
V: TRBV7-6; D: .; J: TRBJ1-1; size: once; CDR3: CASSLGAWGGKSFF; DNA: TGTGCCAGCAGCCTAGGGGCCTGGGGGGGCAAGTCTTTCTTT
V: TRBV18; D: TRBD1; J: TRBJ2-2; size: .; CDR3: CASSQGQGGTGELFF; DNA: TGTGCCAGCTCACAGGGACAGGGAGGCACCGGGGAGCTGTTTTTT
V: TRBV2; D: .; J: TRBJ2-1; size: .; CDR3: CASSPDRDYNEQFF; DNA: TGTGCCAGCAGTCCGGACAGAGATTACAATGAGCAGTTCTTC
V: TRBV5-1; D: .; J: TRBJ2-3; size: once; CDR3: CASSPGAGATDTQYF; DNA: TGCGCCAGCAGCCCTGGGGCGGGGGCCACAGATACGCAGTATTTT
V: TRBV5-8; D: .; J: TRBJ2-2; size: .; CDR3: CASSRTVRGELFF; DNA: TGTGCCAGCAGCCGGACAGTTCGGGGGGAGCTGTTTTTT
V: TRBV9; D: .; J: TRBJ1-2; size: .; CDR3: CASSGGGLGNGYTF; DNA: TGTGCCAGCAGCGGGGGAGGCCTTGGGAATGGCTACACCTTC
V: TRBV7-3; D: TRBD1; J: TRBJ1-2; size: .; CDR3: CASREQGKNYGYTF; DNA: TGTGCCAGCAGGGAACAGGGGAAGAACTATGGCTACACCTTC
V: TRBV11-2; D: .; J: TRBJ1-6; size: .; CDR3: CASSLYAGNSPLHF; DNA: TGTGCCAGCAGCTTATACGCGGGGAATTCACCCCTCCACTTT
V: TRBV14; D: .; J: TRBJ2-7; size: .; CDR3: CASSQAFRGSSYEQYF; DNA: TGTGCCAGCAGCCAAGCATTTAGGGGAAGCTCCTACGAGCAGTACTTC
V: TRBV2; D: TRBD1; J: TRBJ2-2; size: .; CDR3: CASSFSGGSGELFF; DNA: TGTGCCAGCAGTTTTTCAGGGGGATCCGGGGAGCTGTTTTTT
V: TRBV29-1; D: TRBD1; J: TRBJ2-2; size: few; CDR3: CSVEDGQGATGELFF; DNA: TGCAGCGTTGAAGACGGACAGGGGGCTACCGGGGAGCTGTTTTTT
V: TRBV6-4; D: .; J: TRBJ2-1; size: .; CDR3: CASSDSEGGNNEQFF; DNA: TGTGCCAGCAGTGACTCAGAAGGGGGTAACAATGAGCAGTTCTTC
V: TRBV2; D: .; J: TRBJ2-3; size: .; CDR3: CASSRTTPTDTQYF; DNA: TGTGCCAGCTCACGTACTACTCCCACAGATACGCAGTATTTT
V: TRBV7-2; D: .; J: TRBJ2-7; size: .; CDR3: CASSLEGGGGGFYEQYF; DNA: TGTGCCAGCAGCTTAGAAGGAGGTGGCGGAGGATTCTACGAGCAGTACTTC
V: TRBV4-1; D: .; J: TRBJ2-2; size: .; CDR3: CASSQEVGARTGELFF; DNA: TGCGCCAGCAGCCAAGAGGTGGGGGCGCGAACCGGGGAGCTGTTTTTT
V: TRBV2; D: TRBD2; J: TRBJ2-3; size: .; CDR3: CASSRVAGYGDTQYF; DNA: TGTGCCAGCAGTAGGGTAGCGGGATATGGGGATACGCAGTATTTT
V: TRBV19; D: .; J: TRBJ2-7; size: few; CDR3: CASRLQGSYEQYF; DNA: TGTGCCAGTAGATTACAGGGATCCTACGAGCAGTACTTC
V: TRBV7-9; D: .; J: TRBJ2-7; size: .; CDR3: CSSSFGRASYEQYF; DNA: TGTTCCAGCAGCTTTGGGCGGGCTTCCTACGAGCAGTACTTC
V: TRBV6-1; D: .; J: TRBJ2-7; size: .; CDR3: CASSDQGGYEQYF; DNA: TGTGCCAGCAGTGATCAGGGCGGATACGAGCAGTACTTC
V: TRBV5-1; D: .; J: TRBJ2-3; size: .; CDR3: CASSLEGGATDTQYF; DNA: TGCGCCAGCAGCTTGGAAGGCGGAGCCACAGATACGCAGTATTTT
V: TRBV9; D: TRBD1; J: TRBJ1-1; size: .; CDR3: CASSAGQMNTEAFF; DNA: TGTGCCAGCAGCGCGGGACAGATGAACACTGAAGCTTTCTTT
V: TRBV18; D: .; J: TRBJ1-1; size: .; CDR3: CASSPQGNTEAFF; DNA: TGTGCCAGCTCACCGCAGGGAAACACTGAAGCTTTCTTT
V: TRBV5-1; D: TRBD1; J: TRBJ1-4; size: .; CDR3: CASSSPGQGNEKLFF; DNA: TGCGCCAGCAGCTCTCCCGGACAGGGTAACGAAAAACTGTTTTTT
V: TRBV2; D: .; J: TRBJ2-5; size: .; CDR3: CASTGEETQYF; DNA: TGTGCCAGCACCGGTGAGGAGACCCAGTACTTC
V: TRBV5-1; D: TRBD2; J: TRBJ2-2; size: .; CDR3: CASSQIQTSGGSGELFF; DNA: TGCGCCAGCAGCCAAATTCAGACTAGCGGGGGATCCGGGGAGCTGTTTTTT
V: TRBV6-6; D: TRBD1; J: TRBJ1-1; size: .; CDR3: CASSYGTGYMNTEAFF; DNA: TGTGCCAGCAGTTACGGGACAGGATATATGAACACTGAAGCTTTCTTT
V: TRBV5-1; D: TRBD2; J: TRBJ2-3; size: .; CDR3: CASRLAGMFSTDTQYF; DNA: TGCGCCAGCAGACTAGCGGGAATGTTCAGCACAGATACGCAGTATTTT
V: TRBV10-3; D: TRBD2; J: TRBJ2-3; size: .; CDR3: CAISERGLAGNTDTQYF; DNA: TGTGCCATCAGTGAGCGGGGACTAGCGGGAAACACAGATACGCAGTATTTT
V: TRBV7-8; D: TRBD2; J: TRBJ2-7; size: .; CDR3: CASSITSGRREQYF; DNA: TGTGCCAGCAGCATAACTAGCGGGAGGAGGGAGCAGTACTTC
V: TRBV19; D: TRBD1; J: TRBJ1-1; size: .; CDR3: CASRPGGGLSTTEAFF; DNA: TGTGCCAGTAGGCCGGGAGGGGGCTTGTCGACGACTGAAGCTTTCTTT
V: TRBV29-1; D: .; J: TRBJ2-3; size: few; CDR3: CSVAPSGSTDTQYF; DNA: TGCAGCGTTGCCCCCTCGGGGAGCACAGATACGCAGTATTTT
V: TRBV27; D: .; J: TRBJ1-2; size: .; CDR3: CASRPDGQRGVGYTF; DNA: TGTGCCAGCAGGCCCGACGGACAAAGAGGAGTTGGCTACACCTTC
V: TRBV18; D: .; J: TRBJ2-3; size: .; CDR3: CASSPAGSTDTQYF; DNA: TGTGCCAGCTCACCAGCGGGCAGCACAGATACGCAGTATTTT
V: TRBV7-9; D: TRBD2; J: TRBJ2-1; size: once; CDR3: CASSVPGGPGEQFF; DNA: TGTGCCAGCAGCGTGCCGGGAGGGCCTGGTGAGCAGTTCTTC
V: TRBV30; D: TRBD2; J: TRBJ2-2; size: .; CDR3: CAWSISRTSGGNTGELFF; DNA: TGTGCCTGGAGTATATCACGGACTAGCGGAGGAAACACCGGGGAGCTGTTTTTT
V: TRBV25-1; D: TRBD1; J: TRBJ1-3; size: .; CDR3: CASRDRGPGNTIYF; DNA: TGTGCCAGCAGGGACAGGGGGCCAGGAAACACCATATATTTT
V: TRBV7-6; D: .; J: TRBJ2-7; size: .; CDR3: CASSLGPTKSYEQYF; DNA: TGTGCCAGCAGCTTAGGCCCGACAAAGTCCTACGAGCAGTACTTC
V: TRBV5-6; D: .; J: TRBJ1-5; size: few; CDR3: CASSRGFNQPQHF; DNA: TGTGCCAGCAGTAGGGGGTTTAATCAGCCCCAGCATTTT